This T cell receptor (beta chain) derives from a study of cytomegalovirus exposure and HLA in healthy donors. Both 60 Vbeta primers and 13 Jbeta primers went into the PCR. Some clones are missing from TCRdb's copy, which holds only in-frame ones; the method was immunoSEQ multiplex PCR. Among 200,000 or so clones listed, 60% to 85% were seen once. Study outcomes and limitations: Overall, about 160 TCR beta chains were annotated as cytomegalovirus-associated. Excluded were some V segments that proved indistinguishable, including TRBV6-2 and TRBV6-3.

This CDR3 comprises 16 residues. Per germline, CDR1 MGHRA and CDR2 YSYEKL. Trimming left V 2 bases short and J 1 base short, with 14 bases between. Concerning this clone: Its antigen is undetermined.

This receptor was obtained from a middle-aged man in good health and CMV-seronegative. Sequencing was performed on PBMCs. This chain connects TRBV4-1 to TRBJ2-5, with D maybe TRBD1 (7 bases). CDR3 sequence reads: CASSQFQGGLQETQYF. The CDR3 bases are TGCGCCAGCAGCCAATTTCAGGGGGGCCTCCAAGAGACCCAGTACTTC.